Below are 21 T cell receptor beta chains sequenced from a single sample in a study of blood T cell repertoires in COVID-19. Libraries were prepared by immunoSEQ multiplex PCR; TCRdb keeps only in-frame clonotypes and omits some of them. The table lists some 90,000 clones, approximately 89% of them singletons. The specimen was peripheral blood. These receptors were collected from a man aged 50-59 years with acute or convalescent COVID-19.

The rearrangement uses TRBV21-1 and TRBJ1-4. TRBV21-1 is a known pseudogene. The CDR3 is made up of 16 amino acids. As DNA, the CDR3 is TGTGCCAGCAGCGCTAGACCCACCGCAACTAATGAAAAACTGTTTTTT. It specifies CASSARPTATNEKLFF.

V and J are TRBV15 and TRBJ2-5; 7 nucleotides agree with TRBD1. Germline CDR1 LNHNV, CDR2 YYDKDF (reference sequence). The CDR3 has 14 residues. Unmatched junction bases numbered 3, after V lost 5 bases and J lost 0 bases. The CDR3 sequence: CATSRDSYQETQYF. CDR3 sequence (DNA): TGTGCCACCAGCCGGGACAGCTACCAAGAGACCCAGTACTTC.

This clone came up a few times. CDR3 DNA sequence: TGTGCCAGCAGTTCCCAGGGGGACGAGCAGTACTTC. Its protein is CASSSQGDEQYF. V and J are TRBV13 and TRBJ2-7; 7 bases match TRBD1. This CDR3 contains 12 residues. V lost 6 bases and J lost 5; bases outside the gene matches: 4. Looked up from germline, CDR1 is PRHDT and CDR2 is FYEKMQ (reference sequence).

This chain links TRBV28 with TRBJ1-6; D not resolved. This CDR3 region has 12 residues. Trimming took off 7 bases at V and 7 bases at J, with 8 bases between the two ends. The germline V gene has CDR1 MDHEN and CDR2 SYDVKM. DNA of the CDR3: TGTGCCAGCACCCAACAGAATTCACCCCTCCACTTT. The encoded protein is CASTQQNSPLHF.

The gene calls are TRBV6-5 and TRBJ2-1; TRBD1 is a possible D gene (6 bases). The CDR3 contains 11 residues. V was clipped by 8 bases and J by 15 bases, with 17 bases between them. Looked up from germline, CDR1 is MNHEY and CDR2 is SVGAGI. The CDR3: CASATWGHLFF. As DNA, the CDR3 is TGTGCCAGCGCAACGTGGGGGCACCTGTTCTTC.

The V call is TRBV3-1 (or the pseudogene TRBV3-2), the J call TRBJ2-1, with 10 nucleotides matching TRBD2. The germline V gene encodes CDR1 LGHDT and CDR2 YNNKEL (reference sequence). V was pared by 4 bases and J by 7 bases, with 10 bases of the junction left unmatched. This CDR3 contains 16 residues. The CDR3 DNA reads TGTGCCAGCAGCCCGCGTGGGGGACTAGCGCCTAATGAGCAGTTCTTC. Its protein is CASSPRGGLAPNEQFF.

The gene calls are TRBV5-5 and TRBJ2-4; 8 bases are shared with TRBD1. Germline V gene sequence: CDR1 SGHKS, CDR2 YYEKEE (reference sequence). The CDR3 extends over 16 amino acids. V gave up 3 bases and J gave up 6 bases; unmatched junction bases: 11. CDR3 sequence: CASSSKQGDIGNIQYF. The CDR3 nucleotides are TGTGCCAGCAGCTCGAAACAGGGGGACATTGGAAACATTCAGTACTTC. Full variable domain (remainder filled in from reference TRBV5-5 and TRBJ2-4): DAGVTQSPTHLIKTRGQQVTLRCSPISGHKSVSWYQQVLGQGPQFIFQYYEKEERGRGNFPDRFSARQFPNYSSELNVNALLLGDSALYLCASSSKQGDIGNIQYFGAGTRLSVL.

This clone occurred a few times. V and J are TRBV6-4 and TRBJ1-5, with D perhaps matching TRBD1 (5 bases). V lost 3 bases and J 0 bases, leaving 6 bases between the germline ends. This CDR3 has 14 amino acids. Germline CDR1 MRHNA, CDR2 SNTAGT. The CDR3 DNA sequence: TGTGCCAGCAGTGAGGGGGGTAGCAATCAGCCCCAGCATTTT. Its translation: CASSEGGSNQPQHF.

The chain couples TRBV9 to TRBJ2-7, with 12 positions matching TRBD1. After removal of 0 bases from V and 4 bases from J, the junction contained 5 bases not matched to a gene. Looked up from germline, CDR1 is SGDLS and CDR2 is YYNGEE. The CDR3 is 16 amino acids. CDR3 in amino acids: CASSVGSGQGAYEQYF. The CDR3 DNA sequence: TGTGCCAGCAGCGTAGGTTCGGGACAGGGGGCGTACGAGCAGTACTTC.

The chain recombines TRBV21-1 with TRBJ2-1; the table's TRBD1 call for D was not verified on the DNA. TRBV21-1 is given as a pseudogene. CDR3 length: 15 amino acids. CDR3 coding DNA: TGTGCCAGTAACATCCGGGACAGCTATGTCAATGAGCAGTTCTTC. Translating it yields CASNIRDSYVNEQFF.

The chain recombines TRBV27 with TRBJ2-7; tentatively, D is TRBD2 (6 bases). Germline CDR1 reads MNHEY; CDR2 reads SMNVEV (reference sequence). The CDR3 sequence is 15 residues long. Trimming stripped 4 bases from V and 6 bases from J, with 19 bases between. CDR3 bases: TGTGCCAGCAGTTCTGCCCGACTAGGCTACCGCGAGCAGTACTTC. Translating it yields CASSSARLGYREQYF.

The chain uses TRBV11-2 and TRBJ2-5; D gene unclear. Deletions cut 5 bases from V and 5 bases from J, with 6 bases between. The CDR3 sequence is 11 residues long. The germline V gene has CDR1 SGHAT and CDR2 FQNNGV. The CDR3 loop is CASSSVETQYF. The CDR3, as DNA: TGTGCCAGCAGCAGCGTGGAGACCCAGTACTTC.

This chain joins TRBV3-1 (or the pseudogene TRBV3-2) and TRBJ1-5; D not resolved. This CDR3 region has 16 residues. Germline-derived CDR1 and CDR2 are LGHDT and YNNKEL (reference sequence). V lost 1 base to trimming and J lost 9 bases, with 19 bases between them. CDR3 sequence (DNA): TGTGCCAGCAGCCAAGGGGTCGGGAACGGGGTTCGGCCCCAGCATTTT. It specifies CASSQGVGNGVRPQHF.

This clone was counted once. The chain uses TRBV9 and TRBJ2-1; D possibly corresponds to TRBD1 (8 bases). Germline-derived CDR1 and CDR2 are SGDLS and YYNGEE. Trimming took off 4 bases at V and 8 bases at J, with 16 bases between the two ends. The CDR3 runs to 14 residues. The chain's CDR3 is CASSLQGGFDEQFF. CDR3 nucleotides: TGTGCCAGCAGCCTACAGGGGGGGTTCGATGAGCAGTTCTTC.

The chain employs TRBV18 and TRBJ1-2, with a possible D match to TRBD1 (5 bases). The germline gives CDR1 KGHSH, CDR2 LQKENI. The CDR3 runs to 13 residues. V dropped 5 bases and J dropped 4 bases, with 11 bases sitting between them. The CDR3 here is CASSETGVYGYTF. CDR3 DNA: TGTGCCAGCTCAGAAACAGGCGTCTATGGCTACACCTTC.

The chain has TRBV24-1 and TRBJ1-5, with TRBD1 as a possible D gene (5 bases). V was clipped by 9 bases and J by 2 bases, with 7 bases between them. Germline assignment: CDR1 KGHDR and CDR2 SFDVKD. The CDR3 length is 12 residues. CDR3 loop: CATAQGNQPQHF. For the CDR3, the DNA is TGTGCCACCGCACAGGGCAATCAGCCCCAGCATTTT.

V is TRBV12-3 or TRBV12-4 and J is TRBJ1-1, with D unclear. This CDR3 has 13 residues. V was shortened by 5 bases and J by 7 bases, with 14 bases between the two germline ends. This CDR3 is CASSPYATFEAFF. In nucleotides, the CDR3 is TGTGCCAGCAGTCCTTATGCGACATTTGAAGCTTTCTTT.

This clone appeared a few times. The chain is built from TRBV6-4 and TRBJ2-2; tentative D call: TRBD1 (6 bases). CDR1 MRHNA and CDR2 SNTAGT come from the germline V gene. The CDR3 has 15 residues. V was clipped by 8 bases and J by 3 bases, with 16 bases between them. DNA of the CDR3: TGTGCCAGCGAGGGGGTTGACAGCTACACCGGGGAGCTGTTTTTT. Protein product: CASEGVDSYTGELFF.

The chain recombines TRBV29-1 with TRBJ2-7, with 7 bases lining up with TRBD2. The CDR3 has 12 residues. CDR1 is SQVTM, CDR2 ANQGSEA, per germline. After removal of 5 bases from V and 1 base from J, the junction contained 2 bases not matched to a gene. CDR3 nucleotides: TGCAGCGTTACTAGCGATTCCTACGAGCAGTACTTC. Residues: CSVTSDSYEQYF.

The chain combines TRBV19 with TRBJ1-3, with TRBD1 as a possible D gene (5 bases). There are 13 residues in the CDR3. The V end was cut by 4 bases, the J end by 7 bases, with 11 bases between. CDR1 and CDR2 from the germline V gene are LNHDA and SQIVND (reference sequence). Here the CDR3 DNA reads TGTGCCAGTAGTACGGACATGAAGAACACCATATATTTT. Residues: CASSTDMKNTIYF.

This clone was observed a handful of times. This rearrangement joins TRBV9 to TRBJ2-7, with D possibly TRBD2 on 6 matching bases. CDR1 and CDR2 (germline): SGDLS, YYNGEE. V was trimmed by 4 bases and J by 6 bases, leaving 17 bases between them. The CDR3 is 14 amino acids. The CDR3 DNA reads as TGTGCCAGCAGCTTCTCCGGGAGATCGGGCGAGCAGTACTTC. Translating gives CASSFSGRSGEQYF. Using reference TRBV9 and TRBJ2-7 for the parts outside the CDR3, the full variable domain is DSGVTQTPKHLITATGQRVTLRCSPRSGDLSVYWYQQSLDQGLQFLIQYYNGEERAKGNILERFSAQQFPDLHSELNLSSLELGDSALYFCASSFSGRSGEQYFGPGTRLTVT.